Presented here are 24 T cell receptor beta chains from one specimen sequenced in a study of blood T cell repertoires in COVID-19. Data came from immunoSEQ multiplex PCR; TCRdb stores just in-frame clones and leaves some out. The table shows over 85,000 clones, with around 79% occurring only once. The sequenced sample consisted of peripheral blood. These receptors were taken from a human donor in a cohort sampled during active COVID-19.

V gene TRBV28 combines with J gene TRBJ1-1; D perhaps matches TRBD1 (5 bases). The V and J ends lost 1 base and 3 bases respectively, with 9 bases between them. The CDR3 loop spans 14 amino acids. Germline CDR1 and CDR2: MDHEN and SYDVKM. In DNA, the CDR3 is TGTGCCAGCAGTTTATCTGGGGGGGACACTGAAGCTTTCTTT. Translating it yields CASSLSGGDTEAFF.

CDR3 coding DNA: TGTGCCAGCATTAAGACAGGCGACCCCACAGATACGCAGTATTTT. Its translation: CASIKTGDPTDTQYF. This sequence joins TRBV6-5 and TRBJ2-3; D might be TRBD1 (6 bases). Looked up from germline, CDR1 is MNHEY and CDR2 is SVGAGI. V was shortened by 7 bases and J by 2 bases, with 16 bases between the two germline ends. This CDR3 spans 15 amino acids.

The gene calls are TRBV20-1 and TRBJ2-1; 8 bases agree with TRBD2. The CDR3 is 17 amino acids. Germline CDR1 DFQATT, CDR2 SNEGSKA (reference sequence). The junction had 13 bases not matched to a gene; V was cut back by 3 bases and J by 3 bases. CDR3 nucleotides: TGCAGTGCTAGTGGACGGGGGGGGCTAGCGAACTACAATGAGCAGTTCTTC. Translating gives CSASGRGGLANYNEQFF.

The V and J genes are TRBV9 and TRBJ1-1, with D tentatively TRBD1 (6 bases). Trimming stripped 2 bases from V and 8 bases from J, with 13 bases between. The CDR3 contains 13 residues. From germline, CDR1 is SGDLS and CDR2 YYNGEE. In DNA, the CDR3 is TGTGCCAGCAGCGTGGCCAGGGGATCGGAAGCTTTCTTT. Protein sequence: CASSVARGSEAFF.

The chain combines TRBV7-9 with TRBJ1-4, with TRBD1 matching over 8 bases. The junction had 6 bases not matched to a gene; V was cut back by 5 bases and J by 7 bases. Germline V gene lookup returns CDR1 SEHNR and CDR2 FQNEAQ (reference sequence). The CDR3 consists of 14 residues. DNA for the CDR3: TGTGCCAGCAGCCGGACAGGGTCGGGTGAAAAACTGTTTTTT. Amino acids: CASSRTGSGEKLFF.

CDR3 DNA: TGTGCCAGCAGTACCCGGGGGAGGAACACTGAAGCTTTCTTT. It codes for CASSTRGRNTEAFF. The chain links TRBV6-5 to TRBJ1-1, with D tentatively TRBD1 (5 bases). CDR3 length equals 14 residues. Trimming pared 5 bases from V and 1 base from J, leaving 11 bases between. Looked up from germline, CDR1 is MNHEY and CDR2 is SVGAGI.

The chain joins TRBV7-8 to TRBJ2-5, with TRBD2 matching 13 bases. The CDR3 consists of 16 residues. V lost 5 bases to trimming and J lost 4 bases; unmatched junction nucleotides: 7. Germline V CDR1 and CDR2: SGHVS, FQNEAQ. CDR3 region: CASSRGTSGIGETQYF. The CDR3 DNA reads TGTGCCAGCAGCCGAGGGACTAGCGGGATTGGAGAGACCCAGTACTTC.

The V and J genes are TRBV5-1 and TRBJ1-6; 10 bases map to TRBD1. The CDR3 is 15 residues long. The V gene's germline CDR1 is SGHRS and CDR2 YFSETQ. After removal of 5 bases from V and 6 bases from J, the junction contained 5 bases not matched to a gene. In DNA form, the CDR3 reads TGCGCCAGCAGTTTGACAGGGGGCTCTAATTCACCCCTCCACTTT. Translation: CASSLTGGSNSPLHF.

This chain links TRBV6-1 with TRBJ2-7, with 8 bases lining up with TRBD1. Germline CDR1 MNHNS, CDR2 SASEGT. The ends lost 6 bases at V and 3 bases at J; junction bases unmatched: 7. The CDR3 contains 14 residues. CDR3 amino acids: CASRPGQGGYEQYF. The CDR3, as DNA: TGTGCCAGCAGGCCCGGACAGGGCGGCTACGAGCAGTACTTC.

The J gene is TRBJ2-5, the V gene TRBV29-1; D perhaps matches TRBD1 (6 bases). Between the trimmed V and J ends, which lost 7 bases and 2 bases, there was a span of 11 bases. CDR3 length equals 12 residues. Germline-derived CDR1 and CDR2 are SQVTM and ANQGSEA. CDR3 amino acids: CSGVGGQETQYF. CDR3 nucleotides: TGCAGCGGTGTAGGGGGTCAAGAGACCCAGTACTTC.

This clone was seen a few times. V and J are TRBV5-1 and TRBJ1-5, with D perhaps matching TRBD1 (5 bases). The V end lost 4 bases, the J end lost 1 base, and 9 bases lay between the germline ends. Germline-derived CDR1 and CDR2 are SGHRS and YFSETQ. The CDR3 covers 14 residues. CDR3 amino acids: CASSGGDSNQPQHF. The DNA for the CDR3 is TGCGCCAGCAGCGGGGGGGACAGCAATCAGCCCCAGCATTTT.

The V call is TRBV7-2, the J call TRBJ2-5; D may be TRBD1 (5 bases). The CDR3 contains 15 residues. Germline assignment: CDR1 SGHTA and CDR2 FQGNSA. V was pared by 0 bases and J by 0 bases, with 8 bases between. CDR3 sequence reads: CASSLARTNQETQYF. CDR3 in DNA: TGTGCCAGCAGCTTAGCCCGGACAAACCAAGAGACCCAGTACTTC.

The V and J genes are TRBV6-1 and TRBJ2-7; TRBD1 matches 8 bases. The J segment lost 7 bases and the V segment lost 2 bases, leaving 13 bases of the junction unmatched. This CDR3 comprises 16 residues. Germline V gives CDR1 MNHNS, CDR2 SASEGT. CDR3: CASSEMRGTGLEEQYF. The CDR3 DNA follows: TGTGCCAGCAGTGAAATGCGCGGGACAGGCCTGGAGGAGCAGTACTTC.

The chain carries TRBV11-3 and TRBJ1-1; weak D call: TRBD1 (5 bases). Trimming pared 6 bases from V and 0 bases from J, leaving 14 bases between. CDR3 length: 15 amino acids. The V gene's germline CDR1 is SGHNT and CDR2 YENEEA. The DNA for the CDR3 is TGTGCCAGCAGAAGGGGAGGAGACATGAACACTGAAGCTTTCTTT. As protein: CASRRGGDMNTEAFF.

The chain joins TRBV7-8 to TRBJ2-7, with TRBD2 matching over 8 bases. The V and J ends lost 5 bases and 4 bases, in that order; junction bases with no gene match: 16. In germline, CDR1 is SGHVS, CDR2 FQNEAQ. The CDR3 sequence is 17 residues long. The DNA for the CDR3 is TGTGCCAGCAGCCCCTGGGTGGCGGGCGGGAGGCCGTACGAGCAGTACTTC. Translated, it gives CASSPWVAGGRPYEQYF.

The V and J genes are TRBV4-1 and TRBJ2-1; 9 bases are a match to TRBD2. The germline gives CDR1 MGHRA, CDR2 YSYEKL. The CDR3 loop spans 15 amino acids. Trimming at V came to 0 bases and at J to 6 bases, leaving 3 bases not matched to a gene. CDR3 coding DNA: TGCGCCAGCAGCCAAGATGGGACTAGCCGCAATGAGCAGTTCTTC. Protein product: CASSQDGTSRNEQFF.

The gene calls are TRBV4-1 and TRBJ2-1, with 10 bases fitting TRBD2. J was trimmed by 2 bases and V by 5 bases; bases with no gene match: 6. The CDR3 loop spans 16 amino acids. Germline V gene sequence: CDR1 MGHRA, CDR2 YSYEKL. CDR3 loop: CASSKQAGGAYNEQFF. CDR3 DNA sequence: TGCGCCAGCAGCAAGCAAGCGGGAGGGGCCTACAATGAGCAGTTCTTC.

The chain links TRBV19 to TRBJ2-1, with 9 bases aligning to TRBD2. Germline V gene data show CDR1 as LNHDA and CDR2 as SQIVND (reference sequence). The length of the CDR3 is 15 residues. The trim removed 5 bases at V and 9 bases at J, leaving 11 bases unmatched. CDR3 region: CASSWGTSIESEQFF. The DNA for the CDR3 is TGTGCCAGTAGTTGGGGGACTAGCATCGAAAGTGAGCAGTTCTTC. The variable domain in full, completed from reference TRBV19 and TRBJ2-1, reads DGGITQSPKYLFRKEGQNVTLSCEQNLNHDAMYWYRQDPGQGLRLIYYSQIVNDFQKGDIAEGYSVSREKKESFPLTVTSAQKNPTAFYLCASSWGTSIESEQFFGPGTRLTVL.

CDR3 in DNA: TGTGCCAGCAGCTTGCCAGGGTACGGCGAGCAGTACTTC. Protein product: CASSLPGYGEQYF. The rearrangement links TRBV5-6 to TRBJ2-7, with D maybe TRBD1 (5 bases). V dropped 1 base and J dropped 6 bases, with 11 bases sitting between them. Germline V lookup: CDR1 SGHDT, CDR2 YYEEEE. The CDR3 loop spans 13 amino acids.

This chain joins TRBV7-9 and TRBJ2-2, with 7 bases that match TRBD2. Germline CDR1 SEHNR, CDR2 FQNEAQ (reference sequence). V lost 8 bases to trimming and J lost 1 base; unmatched junction nucleotides: 19. The CDR3 is 19 amino acids. As DNA, the CDR3 is TGTGCCAGCGGGCCGAAGCGGGGACCCACTTTGTTGAACACCGGGGAGCTGTTTTTT. Protein sequence: CASGPKRGPTLLNTGELFF. The full variable domain, its missing parts supplied by reference TRBV7-9 and TRBJ2-2, is DTGVSQNPRHKITKRGQNVTFRCDPISEHNRLYWYRQTLGQGPEFLTYFQNEAQLEKSRLLSDRFSAERPKGSFSTLEIQRTEQGDSAMYLCASGPKRGPTLLNTGELFFGEGSRLTVL.

The chain recombines TRBV2 with TRBJ2-1, with TRBD2 as a possible D gene (8 bases). Per the germline V gene, CDR1 is SNHLY and CDR2 is FYNNEI. Trimming pared 6 bases from V and 5 bases from J, leaving 29 bases between. This CDR3 has 19 amino acids. DNA of the CDR3: TGTGCCAGCAGATCCCAGGGGGGTAGCGGGACCTCCATCCACAATGAGCAGTTCTTC. Its protein product is CASRSQGGSGTSIHNEQFF.

This chain joins TRBV3-1 (or the pseudogene TRBV3-2) and TRBJ2-5; D is perhaps TRBD2 (6 bases). CDR3 length: 16 residues. Germline-derived CDR1 and CDR2 are LGHDT and YNNKEL (reference sequence). The germline V and J ends were trimmed by 3 bases and 0 bases, with 14 bases remaining between them. This chain's CDR3 is CASSHPGARYQETQYF. In DNA form, the CDR3 reads TGTGCCAGCAGCCATCCGGGAGCCCGGTACCAAGAGACCCAGTACTTC.

The CDR3 nucleotides read TGCGCCAGCAGCCACCGGGACAGGGAGAATGAGCAGTTCTTC. Amino acid sequence: CASSHRDRENEQFF. V and J are TRBV5-1 and TRBJ2-1, with 9 bases aligning to TRBD1. The CDR3 is made up of 14 amino acids. Trimming took 4 bases from V and 7 from J; bases not matched to a gene: 6. The V gene's germline CDR1 is SGHRS and CDR2 YFSETQ.

The J gene is TRBJ2-3, the V gene TRBV18; 11 nucleotides match TRBD2. The V gene's germline CDR1 is KGHSH and CDR2 LQKENI. The CDR3 runs 16 residues. V trimming: 3 bases; J trimming: 2 bases; junction bases outside the gene matches: 4. CDR3 sequence reads: CASSPRLAGNTDTQYF. The CDR3, as DNA: TGTGCCAGCTCACCGCGACTAGCGGGAAACACAGATACGCAGTATTTT. The full variable domain, with the rest looked up from reference TRBV18 and TRBJ2-3, is NAGVMQNPRHLVRRRGQEARLRCSPMKGHSHVYWYRQLPEEGLKFMVYLQKENIIDESGMPKERFSAEFPKEGPSILRIQQVVRGDSAAYFCASSPRLAGNTDTQYFGPGTRLTVL.